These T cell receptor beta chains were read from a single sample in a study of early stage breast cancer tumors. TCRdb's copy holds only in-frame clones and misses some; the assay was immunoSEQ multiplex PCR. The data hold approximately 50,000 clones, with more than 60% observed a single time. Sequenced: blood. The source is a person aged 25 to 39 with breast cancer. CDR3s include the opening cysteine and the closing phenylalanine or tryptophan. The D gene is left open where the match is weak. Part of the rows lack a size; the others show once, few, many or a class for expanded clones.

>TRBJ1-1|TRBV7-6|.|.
TGTGCCAGCAGCTTATCTACGGGGACGAACACTGAAGCTTTCTTT
CASSLSTGTNTEAFF
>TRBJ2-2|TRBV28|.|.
TGTGCCAGCAGTTTATTCCTCTTCGGGCAGGGGGGTGGAAGCGGGGAGCTGTTTTTT
CASSLFLFGQGGGSGELFF
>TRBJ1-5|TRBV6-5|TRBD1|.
TGTGCCAGCGGGACAGTCAATCAGCCCCAGCATTTT
CASGTVNQPQHF
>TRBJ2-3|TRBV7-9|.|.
TGTGCCAGCAGCTTGGAGGGGGGCACAGATACGCAGTATTTT
CASSLEGGTDTQYF
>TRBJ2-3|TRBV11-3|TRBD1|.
TGTGCCAGCAGCTCCGGACAGGCCTACACAGATACGCAGTATTTT
CASSSGQAYTDTQYF
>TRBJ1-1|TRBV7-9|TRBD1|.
TGTGCCAGCAGCTTATGGTCCAGGGGGGTGAACACTGAAGCTTTCTTT
CASSLWSRGVNTEAFF
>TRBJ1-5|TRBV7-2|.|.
TGTGCCAGCAGCCCCTCTCAGGTTGGGCCCCAGCATTTT
CASSPSQVGPQHF
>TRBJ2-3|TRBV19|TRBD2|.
TGTGCCAGTAGTATAATAGCGGGAGGCCCAGATACGCAGTATTTT
CASSIIAGGPDTQYF
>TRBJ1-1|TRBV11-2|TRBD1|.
TGTGCCAGCAGCTTAGGGGTCAGGGGGAGGACTGAAGCTTTCTTT
CASSLGVRGRTEAFF
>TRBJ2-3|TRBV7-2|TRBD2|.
TGTGCCAGCAGCATCGGACTAGAGGTTGATACGCAGTATTTT
CASSIGLEVDTQYF
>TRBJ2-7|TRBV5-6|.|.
TGTGCCAGCCGCCTGCAGGGGCAGGGTTCATCCGAGCAGTACTTC
CASRLQGQGSSEQYF
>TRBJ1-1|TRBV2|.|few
TGTGCCAGCAAGAAGGATGGCCCGAACGCTGAAGCTTTCTTT
CASKKDGPNAEAFF
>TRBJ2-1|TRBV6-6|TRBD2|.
TGTGCCAGCACCCTTTTAGCGGGCCTCGGCTACAATGAGCAGTTCTTC
CASTLLAGLGYNEQFF
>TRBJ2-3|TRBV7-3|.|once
TGTGCCAGCAGCTTAGGCGGGTACCACACAGATACGCAGTATTTT
CASSLGGYHTDTQYF
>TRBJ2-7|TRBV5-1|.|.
TGCGCCAGCAGTCTCGACGGCCCCGGCGACTACGAGCAGTACTTC
CASSLDGPGDYEQYF
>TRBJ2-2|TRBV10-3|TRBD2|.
TGTGCCATCAGTAAACTAGCGGGATGGGGCACCGGGGAGCTGTTTTTT
CAISKLAGWGTGELFF
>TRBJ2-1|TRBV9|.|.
TGTGCCAGCAGCGTAGGAGCGGGCCTCTACAATGAGCAGTTCTTC
CASSVGAGLYNEQFF
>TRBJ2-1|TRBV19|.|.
TGTGCCAGTTGCCGAGGTGCCGACAATGAGCAGTTCTTC
CASCRGADNEQFF
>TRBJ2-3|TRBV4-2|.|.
TGTGCCAGCAGCCAAGACAGGGACCAAATATATACGCAGTATTTT
CASSQDRDQIYTQYF
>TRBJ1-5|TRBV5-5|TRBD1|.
TGTGCCAGCAGCTTACGGACAGGGGGCTCTTATCAGCCCCAGCATTTT
CASSLRTGGSYQPQHF
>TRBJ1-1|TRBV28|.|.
TGTGCCAGCAGTTCTGGGGGGGGCGGAGACACTGAAGCTTTCTTT
CASSSGGGGDTEAFF
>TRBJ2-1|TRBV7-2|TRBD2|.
TGTGCCAGCAGTGATCTAGCGGGAGGGAGCTCCTACAATGAGCAGTTCTTC
CASSDLAGGSSYNEQFF
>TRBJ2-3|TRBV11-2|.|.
TGTGCCAGCAGCCTCACAGATACGCAGTATTTT
CASSLTDTQYF
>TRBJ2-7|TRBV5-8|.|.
TGTGCCAGCAGCCAGGACAGCTCCTACGAGCAGTACTTC
CASSQDSSYEQYF
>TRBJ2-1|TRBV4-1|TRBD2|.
TGCGCCAGCAGCCAAGGACGGCGGGAGTATAAGTTCTTC
CASSQGRREYKFF
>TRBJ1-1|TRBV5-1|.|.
TGCGCCAGCAGCACATACACCCCGAACACTGAAGCTTTCTTT
CASSTYTPNTEAFF
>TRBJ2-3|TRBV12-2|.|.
TGTGCAAGTCGCTTAGTAGTACGGCGGGAGACCACAGATACGCAGTATTTT
CASRLVVRRETTDTQYF
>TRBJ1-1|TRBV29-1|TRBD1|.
TGCAGCGTTTGGGCGGACAGGGAGAACACTGAAGCTTTCTTT
CSVWADRENTEAFF
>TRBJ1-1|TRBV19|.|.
TGTGCCAGTAGTATAACATCTAACACTGAAGCTTTCTTT
CASSITSNTEAFF
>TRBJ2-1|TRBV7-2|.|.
TGTGCCAGCAGCTCAAGACGTCTAGCCACTGAGCAGTTCTTC
CASSSRRLATEQFF
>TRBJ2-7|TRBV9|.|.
TGTGCCAGCAGCGTAGGGGGGTTTTTGGACTCACCATCCTACGAGCAGTACTTC
CASSVGGFLDSPSYEQYF
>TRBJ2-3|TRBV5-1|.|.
TGCGCCAGCAGCTTGCGAACAGGAAGAGACACAGATACGCAGTATTTT
CASSLRTGRDTDTQYF
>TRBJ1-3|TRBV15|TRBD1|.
TGTGCCACCAGCAGACTACAGGGGCCTGGAAACACCATATATTTT
CATSRLQGPGNTIYF
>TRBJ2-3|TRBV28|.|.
TGTGCCAGCAGCAACTGGGGTACAGATACGCAGTATTTT
CASSNWGTDTQYF
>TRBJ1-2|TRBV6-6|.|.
TGTGCCAGCAGTTACGGCCAGGAGATCAGCTATGGCTACACCTTC
CASSYGQEISYGYTF
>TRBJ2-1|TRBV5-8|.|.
TGTGCCAGCAGGATCAATGAGCAGTTCTTC
CASRINEQFF
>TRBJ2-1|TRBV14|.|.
TGTGCCAGCAGCCAACAGGGGGGCTACAATGAGCAGTTCTTC
CASSQQGGYNEQFF
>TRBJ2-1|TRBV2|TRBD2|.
TGTGCCAGCAGTGGGTGGACTAGTACCTACAATGAGCAGTTCTTC
CASSGWTSTYNEQFF
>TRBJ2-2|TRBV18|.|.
TGTGCCAGCTCACCACCTTCTACCGGGACGAACACCGGGGAGCTGTTTTTT
CASSPPSTGTNTGELFF
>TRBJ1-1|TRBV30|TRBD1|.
TGTGCCTGGACGCAGGGGGCGCGGTACACTGAAGCTTTCTTT
CAWTQGARYTEAFF
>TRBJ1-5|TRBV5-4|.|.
TGTGCCAGCAGCTTGGACGGACAGTTTAGCAATCAGCCCCAGCATTTT
CASSLDGQFSNQPQHF